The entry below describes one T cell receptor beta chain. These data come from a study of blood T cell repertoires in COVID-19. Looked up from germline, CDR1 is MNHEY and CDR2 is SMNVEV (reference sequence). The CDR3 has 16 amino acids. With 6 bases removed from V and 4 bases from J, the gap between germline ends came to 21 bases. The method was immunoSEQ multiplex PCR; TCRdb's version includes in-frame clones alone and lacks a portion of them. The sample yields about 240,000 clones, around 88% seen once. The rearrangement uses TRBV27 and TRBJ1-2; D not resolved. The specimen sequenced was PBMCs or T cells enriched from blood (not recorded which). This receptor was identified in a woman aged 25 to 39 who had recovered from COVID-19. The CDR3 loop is CASSHITGRLSYGYTF. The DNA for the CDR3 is TGTGCCAGCAGCCACATCACCGGGAGGCTGAGCTATGGCTACACCTTC.